This T cell receptor (beta chain) was sequenced in a study of cytomegalovirus exposure and HLA in healthy donors. The PCR made use of 60 Vbeta and 13 Jbeta primers. Under the authors' procedure: Later analysis identified tens of millions of unique TCR beta chains, about 10 million shared. This table comes from immunoSEQ multiplex PCR, and its TCRdb copy is limited to in-frame clones, with some not included. V, J and clone size reflect that table, while D and trimming were determined from the DNA. The ten most abundant clones cover about 6.4% of a sample with about 37,000 clones. The CDR3 has 15 residues. V was trimmed by 6 bases and J by 5 bases, leaving 14 bases between them. Germline CDR1 and CDR2: MNHEY and SVGAGI. Judged by frequency, this clone is medium-sized (0.01 to 0.1%). Its antigen remains unknown. Notes on the study in general: The Asian-associated ancestry cluster reportedly had fewer N-insertions than the roughly 670-donor mean in a later analysis. Most of the TCR beta V segments (in an earlier analysis) were productive either about 87% or about 30% of the time.

The chain uses TRBV6-5 and TRBJ1-6, with D possibly matching TRBD1 (6 bases). This receptor was obtained from a human donor in good health. Material: PBMCs. CDR3 nucleotide sequence: TGTGCCAGCAGACCATCTGGACAGCATAATTCACCCCTCCACTTT. This translates into CASRPSGQHNSPLHF.